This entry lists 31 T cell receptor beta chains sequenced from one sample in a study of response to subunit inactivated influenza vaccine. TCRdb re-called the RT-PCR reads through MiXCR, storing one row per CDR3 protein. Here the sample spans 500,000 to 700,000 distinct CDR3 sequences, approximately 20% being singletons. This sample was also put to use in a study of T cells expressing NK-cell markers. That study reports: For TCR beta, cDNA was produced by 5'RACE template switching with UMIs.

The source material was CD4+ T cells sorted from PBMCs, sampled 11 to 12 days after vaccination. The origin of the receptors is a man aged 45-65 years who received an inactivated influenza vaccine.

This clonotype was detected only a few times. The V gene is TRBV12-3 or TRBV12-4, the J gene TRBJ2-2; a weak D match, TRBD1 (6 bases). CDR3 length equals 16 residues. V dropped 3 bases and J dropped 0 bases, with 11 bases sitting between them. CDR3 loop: CASSFRDTSNTGELFF. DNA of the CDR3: TGTGCCAGCAGTTTTCGGGACACCTCGAACACCGGGGAGCTGTTTTTT.

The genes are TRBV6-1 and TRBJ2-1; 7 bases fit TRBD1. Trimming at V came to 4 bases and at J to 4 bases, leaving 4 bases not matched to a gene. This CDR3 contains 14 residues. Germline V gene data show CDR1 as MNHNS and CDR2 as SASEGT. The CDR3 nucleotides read TGTGCCAGCAGTGCCCCGACAGGGTACAATGAGCAGTTCTTC. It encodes CASSAPTGYNEQFF.

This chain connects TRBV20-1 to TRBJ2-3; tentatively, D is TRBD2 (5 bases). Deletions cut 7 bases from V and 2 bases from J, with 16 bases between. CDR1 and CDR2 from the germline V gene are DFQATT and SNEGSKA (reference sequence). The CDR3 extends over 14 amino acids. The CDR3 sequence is CSGRRGGPTDTQYF. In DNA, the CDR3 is TGCAGTGGGCGACGAGGAGGACCCACAGATACGCAGTATTTT.

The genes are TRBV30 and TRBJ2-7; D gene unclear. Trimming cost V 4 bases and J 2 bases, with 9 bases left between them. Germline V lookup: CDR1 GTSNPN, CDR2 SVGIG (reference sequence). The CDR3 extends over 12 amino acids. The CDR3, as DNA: TGTGCCTGGAAGCAGGAGACCTACGAGCAGTACTTC. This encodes CAWKQETYEQYF.

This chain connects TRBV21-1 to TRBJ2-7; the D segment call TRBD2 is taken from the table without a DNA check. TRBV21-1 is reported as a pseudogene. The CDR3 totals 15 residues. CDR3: CASSTSPGLANEQYF. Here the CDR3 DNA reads TGTGCCAGCAGCACTTCCCCGGGACTAGCCAACGAGCAGTACTTC.

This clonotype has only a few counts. CDR3 protein: CASSPQGVASPLHF. In DNA, the CDR3 is TGCGCCAGCAGCCCCCAGGGGGTCGCTTCACCCCTCCACTTT. The V and J genes are TRBV5-1 and TRBJ1-6; 7 bases map to TRBD1. CDR3 length: 14 residues. The V gene end was trimmed by 4 bases and the J gene end by 9 bases; junction bases not matched to a gene: 7. Germline V CDR1 and CDR2: SGHRS, YFSETQ.

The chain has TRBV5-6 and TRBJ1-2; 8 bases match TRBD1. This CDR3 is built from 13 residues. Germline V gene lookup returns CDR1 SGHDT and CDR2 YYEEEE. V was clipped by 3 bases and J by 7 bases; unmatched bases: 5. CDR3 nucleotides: TGTGCCAGCAGCTCGGACAGGGCGGGTGGCTACACCTTC. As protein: CASSSDRAGGYTF.

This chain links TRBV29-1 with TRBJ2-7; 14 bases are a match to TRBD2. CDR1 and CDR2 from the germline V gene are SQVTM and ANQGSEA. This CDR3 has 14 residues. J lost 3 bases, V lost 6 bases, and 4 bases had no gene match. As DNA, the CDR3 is TGCAGCGTCGGACTAGCGGGAGGCAACTACGAGCAGTACTTC. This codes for CSVGLAGGNYEQYF.

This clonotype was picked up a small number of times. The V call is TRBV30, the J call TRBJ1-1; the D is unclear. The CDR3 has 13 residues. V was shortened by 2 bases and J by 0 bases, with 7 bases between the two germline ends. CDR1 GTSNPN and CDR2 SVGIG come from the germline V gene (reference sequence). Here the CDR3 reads CAWSTTLNTEAFF. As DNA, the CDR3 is TGTGCCTGGAGTACGACACTGAACACTGAAGCTTTCTTT.

The DNA for the CDR3 is TGCGCCAGCAGGATACAGGGGACGAACACTGAAGCTTTCTTT. Its translation is CASRIQGTNTEAFF. This chain links TRBV5-1 with TRBJ1-1, with 7 bases fitting TRBD1. This CDR3 region has 14 residues. Losses at the gene ends were 5 bases for V and 1 base for J; bases not matched to a gene: 5. Per the germline V gene, CDR1 is SGHRS and CDR2 is YFSETQ.

CDR3 DNA sequence: TGTGCCAGCAATACCGGGACACGCACAGATACGCAGTATTTT. Translating it yields CASNTGTRTDTQYF. The J gene is TRBJ2-3, the V gene TRBV11-2; possible D gene TRBD1, 6 bases. The germline gives CDR1 SGHAT, CDR2 FQNNGV. The CDR3 spans 14 residues. Trimming pared 7 bases from V and 1 base from J, leaving 12 bases between.

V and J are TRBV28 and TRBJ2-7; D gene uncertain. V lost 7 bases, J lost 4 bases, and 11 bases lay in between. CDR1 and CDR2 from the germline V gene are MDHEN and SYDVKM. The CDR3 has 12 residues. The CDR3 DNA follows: TGTGCCAGCAAGAAATATATGTACGAGCAGTACTTC. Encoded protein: CASKKYMYEQYF.

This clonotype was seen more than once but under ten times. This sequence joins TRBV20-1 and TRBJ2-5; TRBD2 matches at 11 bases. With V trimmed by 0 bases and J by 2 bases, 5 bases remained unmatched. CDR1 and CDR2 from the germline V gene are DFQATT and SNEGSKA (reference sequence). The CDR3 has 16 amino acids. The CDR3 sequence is CSARDRPSGGQETQYF. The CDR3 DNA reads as TGCAGTGCTAGAGATAGGCCTAGCGGGGGGCAAGAGACCCAGTACTTC.

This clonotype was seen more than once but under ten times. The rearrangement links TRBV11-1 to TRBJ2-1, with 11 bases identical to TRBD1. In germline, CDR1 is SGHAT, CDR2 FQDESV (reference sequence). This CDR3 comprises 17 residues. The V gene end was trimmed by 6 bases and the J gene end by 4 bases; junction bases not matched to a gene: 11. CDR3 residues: CASRPDRGRRMYNEQFF. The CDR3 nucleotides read TGTGCCAGCAGACCGGACAGGGGGCGAAGAATGTACAATGAGCAGTTCTTC.

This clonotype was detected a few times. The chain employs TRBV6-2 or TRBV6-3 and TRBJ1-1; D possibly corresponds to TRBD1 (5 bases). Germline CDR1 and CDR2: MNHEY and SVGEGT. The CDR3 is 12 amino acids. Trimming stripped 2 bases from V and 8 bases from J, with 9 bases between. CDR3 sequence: CASSYPQGEAFF. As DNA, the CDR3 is TGTGCCAGCAGTTACCCGCAGGGAGAAGCTTTCTTT.

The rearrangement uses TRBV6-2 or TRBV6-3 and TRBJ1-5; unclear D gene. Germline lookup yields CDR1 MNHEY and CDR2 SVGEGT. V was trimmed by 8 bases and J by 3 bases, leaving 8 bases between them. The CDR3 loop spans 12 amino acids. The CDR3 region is CASHSLNQPQHF. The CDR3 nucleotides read TGTGCCAGCCATTCGCTCAATCAGCCCCAGCATTTT.

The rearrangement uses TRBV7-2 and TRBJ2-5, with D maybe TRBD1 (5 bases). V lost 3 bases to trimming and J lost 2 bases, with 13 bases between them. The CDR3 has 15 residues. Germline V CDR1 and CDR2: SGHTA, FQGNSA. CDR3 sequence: CASSLAQGRQETQYF. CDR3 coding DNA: TGTGCCAGCAGCTTGGCCCAGGGTCGGCAAGAGACCCAGTACTTC.

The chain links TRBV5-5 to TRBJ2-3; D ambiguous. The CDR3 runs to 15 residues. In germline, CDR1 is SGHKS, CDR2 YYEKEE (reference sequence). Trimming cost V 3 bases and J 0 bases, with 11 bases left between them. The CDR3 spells CASSYDRASTDTQYF. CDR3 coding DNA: TGTGCCAGCAGCTATGACCGAGCTAGCACAGATACGCAGTATTTT.

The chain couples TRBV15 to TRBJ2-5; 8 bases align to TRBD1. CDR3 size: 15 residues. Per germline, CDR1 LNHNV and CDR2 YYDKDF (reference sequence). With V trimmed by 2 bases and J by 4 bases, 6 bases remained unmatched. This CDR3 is CATSRFSGGRETQYF. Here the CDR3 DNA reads TGTGCCACCAGCAGATTCTCAGGGGGCCGAGAGACCCAGTACTTC.

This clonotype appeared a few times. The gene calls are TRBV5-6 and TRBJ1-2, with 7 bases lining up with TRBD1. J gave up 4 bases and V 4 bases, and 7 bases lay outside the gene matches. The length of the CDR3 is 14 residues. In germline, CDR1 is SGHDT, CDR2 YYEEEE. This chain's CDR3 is CASSRIDRAYGYTF. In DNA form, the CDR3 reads TGTGCCAGCAGCCGAATCGACAGGGCCTATGGCTACACCTTC.

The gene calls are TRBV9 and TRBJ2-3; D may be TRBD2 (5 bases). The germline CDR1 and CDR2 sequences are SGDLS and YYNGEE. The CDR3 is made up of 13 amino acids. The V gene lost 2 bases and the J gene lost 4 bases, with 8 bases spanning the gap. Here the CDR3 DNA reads TGTGCCAGCAGCGTTCTAGCCCCAGATACGCAGTATTTT. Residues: CASSVLAPDTQYF.

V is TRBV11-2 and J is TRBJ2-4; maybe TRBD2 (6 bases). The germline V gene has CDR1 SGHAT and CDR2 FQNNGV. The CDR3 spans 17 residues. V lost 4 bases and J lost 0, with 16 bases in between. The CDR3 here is CASSSLSGPLAKNIQYF. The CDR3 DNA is TGTGCCAGCAGCTCCCTTAGCGGTCCTCTAGCCAAAAACATTCAGTACTTC.

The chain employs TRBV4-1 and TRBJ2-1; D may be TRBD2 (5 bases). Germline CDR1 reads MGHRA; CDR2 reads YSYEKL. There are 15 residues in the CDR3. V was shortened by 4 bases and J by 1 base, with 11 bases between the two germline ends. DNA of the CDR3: TGCGCCAGCAGCCGGATGGGAGAATCCTACAATGAGCAGTTCTTC. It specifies CASSRMGESYNEQFF.

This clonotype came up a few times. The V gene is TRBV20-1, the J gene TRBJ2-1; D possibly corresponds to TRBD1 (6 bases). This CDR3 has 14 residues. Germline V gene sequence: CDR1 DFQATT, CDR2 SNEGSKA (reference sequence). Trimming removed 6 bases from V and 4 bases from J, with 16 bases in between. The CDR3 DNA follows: TGCAGTGCAAATGGACAGTCTGGGTACAATGAGCAGTTCTTC. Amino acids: CSANGQSGYNEQFF.

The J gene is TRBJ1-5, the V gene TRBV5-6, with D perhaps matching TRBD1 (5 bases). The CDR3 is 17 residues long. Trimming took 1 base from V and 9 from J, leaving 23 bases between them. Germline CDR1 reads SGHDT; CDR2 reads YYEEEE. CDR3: CASSLHGARELQRPQHF. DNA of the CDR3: TGTGCCAGCAGCTTGCATGGGGCCAGGGAATTACAGCGGCCCCAGCATTTT.

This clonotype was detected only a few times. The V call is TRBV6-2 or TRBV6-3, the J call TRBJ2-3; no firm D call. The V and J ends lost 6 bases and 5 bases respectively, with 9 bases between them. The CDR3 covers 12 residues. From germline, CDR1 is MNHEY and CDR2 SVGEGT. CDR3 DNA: TGTGCCAGCAGCTCCCTGGTAGATACGCAGTATTTT. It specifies CASSSLVDTQYF.

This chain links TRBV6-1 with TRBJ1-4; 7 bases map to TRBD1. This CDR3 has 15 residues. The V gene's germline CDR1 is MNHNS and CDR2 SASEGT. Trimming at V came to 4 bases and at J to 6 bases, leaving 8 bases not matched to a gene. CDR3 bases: TGTGCCAGCAGTGGACCGGGACAGAAGGATGAAAAACTGTTTTTT. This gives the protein CASSGPGQKDEKLFF.

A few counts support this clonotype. CDR3 protein: CASSSAWREGELSYYNEQFF. The CDR3 region has the DNA TGTGCCAGCAGCTCAGCGTGGCGGGAGGGCGAATTAAGCTACTACAATGAGCAGTTCTTC. The chain has TRBV7-1 and TRBJ2-1; TRBD2 matches 9 bases. TRBV7-1 is designated an ORF whose function remains uncertain. CDR3 length equals 20 residues. With 0 bases clipped from V and 3 bases from J, the junction kept 15 bases outside the gene matches.

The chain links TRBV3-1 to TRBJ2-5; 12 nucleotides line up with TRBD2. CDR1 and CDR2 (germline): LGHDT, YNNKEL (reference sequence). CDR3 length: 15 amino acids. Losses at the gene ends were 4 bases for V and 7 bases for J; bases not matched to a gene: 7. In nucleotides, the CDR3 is TGTGCCAGCAGCCTGGGACTAGCGGGTACTATGACCCAGTACTTC. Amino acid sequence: CASSLGLAGTMTQYF.

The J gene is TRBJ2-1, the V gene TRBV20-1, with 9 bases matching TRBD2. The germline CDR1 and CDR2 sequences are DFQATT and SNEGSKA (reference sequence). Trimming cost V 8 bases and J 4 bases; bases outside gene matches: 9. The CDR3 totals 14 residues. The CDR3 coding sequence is TGCAGTTGTAGCGGGGGACGATTTTACAATGAGCAGTTCTTC. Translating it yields CSCSGGRFYNEQFF.

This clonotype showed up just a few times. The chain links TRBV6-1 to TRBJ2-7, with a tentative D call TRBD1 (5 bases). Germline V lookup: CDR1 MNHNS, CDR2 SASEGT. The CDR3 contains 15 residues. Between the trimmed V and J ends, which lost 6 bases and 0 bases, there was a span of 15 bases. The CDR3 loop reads CASSVSTVPSYEQYF. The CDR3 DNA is TGTGCCAGCAGCGTCTCGACAGTACCCTCCTACGAGCAGTACTTC.